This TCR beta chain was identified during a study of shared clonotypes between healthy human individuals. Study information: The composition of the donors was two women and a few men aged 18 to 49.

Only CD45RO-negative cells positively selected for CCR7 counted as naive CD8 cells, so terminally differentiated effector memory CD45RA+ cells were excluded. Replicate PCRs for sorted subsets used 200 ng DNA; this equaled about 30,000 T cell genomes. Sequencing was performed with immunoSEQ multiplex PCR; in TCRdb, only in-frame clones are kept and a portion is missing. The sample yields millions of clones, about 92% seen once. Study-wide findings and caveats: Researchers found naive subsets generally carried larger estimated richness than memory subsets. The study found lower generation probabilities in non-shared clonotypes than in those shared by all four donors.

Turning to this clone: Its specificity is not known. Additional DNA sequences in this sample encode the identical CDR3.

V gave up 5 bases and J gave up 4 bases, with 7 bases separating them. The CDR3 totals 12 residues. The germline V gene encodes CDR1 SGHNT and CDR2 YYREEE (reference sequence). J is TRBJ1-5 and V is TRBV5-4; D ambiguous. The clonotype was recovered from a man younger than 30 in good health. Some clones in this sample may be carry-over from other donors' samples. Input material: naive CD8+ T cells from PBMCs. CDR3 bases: TGTGCCAGCAGTTTAGATAATCAGCCCCAGCATTTT. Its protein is CASSLDNQPQHF.